This T cell receptor (beta chain) was captured in a study of shared clonotypes between healthy human individuals. Study results and caveats: It was the non-shared clonotypes that had lower generation probabilities than clonotypes shared by all four donors. Sampling involved blood alone; tissue repertoires likely differ. Sharing across a few donors was seen in about 5% of naive CD4 clonotypes.

The naive CD8 population came from CD45RO-negative cells selected for CCR7, without terminally differentiated effector memory CD45RA+ cells. Concerning this clone itself: As yet, its antigen is unknown.

The table came from immunoSEQ multiplex PCR; TCRdb's copy has only in-frame clones and leaves some out. The sample gives around 650,000 clones, 90% to 97% of which show up once; less than 0.12% is in the top ten. J was trimmed by 1 base and V by 8 bases; bases with no gene match: 5. CDR1 is MNHEY and CDR2 is SVGAGI in the germline V gene. The CDR3 is made up of 15 amino acids. The TCR was taken from a woman in her 30s in good health. Sample: naive CD8+ T cells sorted from blood. V is TRBV6-5 and J is TRBJ2-7, with 13 bases matching TRBD2. CDR3 nucleotides: TGTGCCAGCCTCAGGACTAGCGGGGGTTCCTACGAGCAGTACTTC. It translates to CASLRTSGGSYEQYF.